This T cell receptor (beta chain) was retrieved from a study of blood T cell repertoires in COVID-19. The wider study: The samples span acute and convalescent COVID-19 from the United States, Italy and Spain. The analysed material was cDNA or gDNA that came from T cells, B-cell-depleted T cells, or PBMCs.

Participants' reported clinical history set cohort assignment. The repertoire was sequenced with immunoSEQ multiplex PCR; TCRdb's copy has only in-frame clones and lacks some. The sample contains roughly 300,000 clones, approximately 87% of which appear only once. Source material: PBMCs or T cells enriched from blood (not recorded which). This receptor was identified in a woman aged 25-40 years who had recovered from COVID-19.

The CDR3 protein is CASSIGQGQNYGYTF. The CDR3 DNA follows: TGTGCCAGTAGTATTGGACAGGGGCAAAACTATGGCTACACCTTC. This rearrangement joins TRBV19 to TRBJ1-2; 9 bases are a match to TRBD1. Germline V gives CDR1 LNHDA, CDR2 SQIVND (reference sequence). The V segment lost 3 bases and the J segment 2 bases; nucleotides outside the gene matches: 4. This CDR3 has 15 residues.